One and the same sample provided the 8 T cell receptor beta chains below, sequenced in a study of T cells after yellow fever vaccination. TCRdb independently ran MiXCR on the 5' RACE reads; one entry per CDR3 protein. Of under 200,000 distinct CDR3 sequences listed, approximately 11% are singletons. The input for sequencing was CD8+ T cells sorted from PBMCs, taken 15 days after the yellow fever booster vaccination. These TCRs come from a young man who received the YFV17D yellow fever vaccine.

V usage is TRBV6-2 or TRBV6-3 and J usage is TRBJ2-5, with a tentative D call TRBD2 (5 bases). Trimming cost V 2 bases and J 1 base, with 11 bases left between them. This CDR3 is built from 15 residues. In germline, CDR1 is MNHEY, CDR2 SVGEGT. This chain's CDR3 is CASSYRASFQETQYF. The CDR3 DNA sequence: TGTGCCAGCAGTTACCGGGCTAGCTTCCAAGAGACCCAGTACTTC.

This clonotype occurred a few times. The chain is built from TRBV7-7 and TRBJ2-5; D is perhaps TRBD1 (7 bases). The CDR3 sequence is 13 residues long. Germline V gene sequence: CDR1 SSHAT, CDR2 FNYEAQ (reference sequence). DNA of the CDR3: TGTGCTAGCGGTACAGGGGAATGGGAGACCCAGTACTTC. Encoded protein: CASGTGEWETQYF.

This clonotype is a singleton in its sample. The genes are TRBV3-2 and TRBJ2-7. TRBV3-2 is an annotated pseudogene. The CDR3 covers 13 residues. The CDR3 region has the DNA TGTGCCAGCAGCCAAGACCGCTCCTACGAGCAGTACGTC. It encodes CASSQDRSYEQYV.

In its sample, this clonotype was seen a few times. The chain couples TRBV7-9 to TRBJ2-1; 12 nucleotides match TRBD2. The trim removed 5 bases at V and 4 bases at J, leaving 6 bases unmatched. Germline V gene lookup returns CDR1 SEHNR and CDR2 FQNEAQ (reference sequence). CDR3 size: 16 residues. The CDR3 region has the DNA TGTGCCAGCAGCCCCCGGACTAGCGGGGTTTACAATGAGCAGTTCTTC. Its translation is CASSPRTSGVYNEQFF.

About this clonotype itself: The junction and the germline gene differ at one end; a read error may be behind it. The DNA of the CDR3 is TGTGCCAGCAGCTTAATAGGGGGCCCGTTGGCTTTC. Translating gives CASSLIGGPLAF. This rearrangement joins TRBV7-3 to TRBJ2-6, with 7 nucleotides matching TRBD1. This CDR3 is 12 amino acids long. Germline assignment: CDR1 SGHTA and CDR2 FQGTGA.

This clonotype occurred a few times. The V and J genes are TRBV7-9 and TRBJ2-1, with D tentatively TRBD2 (6 bases). The ends were cut back, 3 bases at V and 14 bases at J, with 14 bases in the middle. Germline loops: CDR1 SEHNR, CDR2 FQNEAQ (reference sequence). The length of the CDR3 is 12 residues. CDR3 bases: TGTGCCAGCAGCTTTGAGACGCGGGGAGAGTTCTTC. This sequence encodes CASSFETRGEFF.

The V gene is TRBV27, the J gene TRBJ1-5; the D is unclear. The CDR3 runs 13 residues. Germline loops: CDR1 MNHEY, CDR2 SMNVEV (reference sequence). The V end lost 3 bases, the J end lost 4 bases, and 7 bases lay between the germline ends. The DNA for the CDR3 is TGTGCCAGCAGTTTGAGCAGAAATCAGCCCCAGCATTTT. Its translation: CASSLSRNQPQHF.

There are a few counts of this clonotype. This rearrangement joins TRBV28 to TRBJ2-7, with 7 bases lining up with TRBD2. The germline CDR1 and CDR2 sequences are MDHEN and SYDVKM. V lost 6 bases and J lost 3; bases outside the gene matches: 14. The CDR3 runs to 16 residues. The CDR3 here is CASSSGRRGTFYEQYV. CDR3 nucleotide sequence: TGTGCCAGCAGCTCGGGCCGGCGGGGGACCTTCTACGAGCAGTACGTC.